A selection of T cell receptor beta chains follows, all from one sample in a study of T cell repertoires in cytomegalovirus infection. Their specific antigens are unknown. TCRdb re-called the reads through MiXCR, storing one row per CDR3 protein. The sample consists of some 590,000 distinct CDR3 sequences, roughly 42% of them appearing once. The sequences come from cultured PBMCs, collected from culture after CMV antigen stimulation. All receptors derive from a human donor in good health (CMV status not recorded). Some clones in this sample may be carry-over from other donors' samples. Each CDR3 is given with its conserved first and last residue. The D gene is left open where the match is weak. Clone sizes are given selectively: once, few, many, or a class where the clone is expanded.

TRBJ1-1 TRBV4-1 - - CASSQRAPGEDRAFF TGCGCCAGCAGCCAAAGGGCGCCAGGAGAGGATAGAGCTTTCTTT
TRBJ1-3 TRBV6-2/TRBV6-3 - - CASRQASGNTIYF TGTGCCAGCAGACAGGCCTCTGGAAACACCATATATTTT
TRBJ2-7 TRBV19 few - CASSTFPGTYEQYF TGTGCCAGTAGTACCTTCCCCGGGACCTACGAGCAGTACTTC
TRBJ2-7 TRBV7-2 few TRBD1 CASSPRGFGTGSYEQYF TGTGCCAGCAGCCCCAGAGGTTTTGGGACAGGGTCCTACGAGCAGTACTTC
TRBJ2-5 TRBV7-6 few - CASSLVTGTSTGTQYF TGTGCCAGCAGCTTAGTCACCGGGACGTCAACAGGGACCCAGTACTTC
TRBJ2-1 TRBV6-8 - - CASSYEGGGYYNEQFF TGTGCCAGCAGTTACGAGGGGGGGGGGTACTACAATGAGCAGTTCTTC
TRBJ1-1 TRBV12-5 few - CASGTESVGNTEAFF TGTGCTAGTGGGACAGAATCGGTTGGGAACACTGAAGCTTTCTTT
TRBJ1-6 TRBV12-3/TRBV12-4 - - CASSLIWQGDSPLHF TGTGCCAGCAGTTTAATTTGGCAGGGAGACTCACCCCTCCACTTT
TRBJ2-3 TRBV20-1 few TRBD2 CSALAGVEDTQYF TGCAGTGCCCTAGCGGGAGTGGAGGATACGCAGTATTTT
TRBJ2-3 TRBV6-6 - TRBD2 CASSYSGAGGPDTQYF TGTGCCAGCAGTTACTCGGGGGCGGGGGGCCCAGATACGCAGTATTTT
TRBJ2-3 TRBV7-2 few - CASSKAGIRTDTQYF TGTGCCAGCTCTAAGGCGGGGATACGCACAGATACGCAGTATTTT
TRBJ1-2 TRBV6-2/TRBV6-3 - TRBD1 CASSPRQGAGYTF TGTGCCAGCAGTCCAAGACAGGGCGCTGGCTACACCTTC
TRBJ1-1 TRBV28 - - CAIRRDQNTEAFF TGTGCCATACGCCGGGACCAGAACACTGAAGCTTTCTTT
TRBJ2-2 TRBV4-1 few - CASSHPVAGELFF TGCGCCAGCAGCCATCCCGTTGCCGGGGAGCTGTTTTTT
TRBJ2-3 TRBV7-8 few - CASSPHGPGTHLGDTQYF TGTGCCAGCAGCCCCCACGGGCCCGGGACTCACCTTGGAGATACGCAGTATTTT
TRBJ2-7 TRBV6-5 - TRBD1 CASSYLGQGASEQYF TGTGCCAGCAGTTACCTAGGACAGGGGGCATCCGAGCAGTACTTC
TRBJ2-1 TRBV12-3/TRBV12-4 - - CASSLGLVSYNEQFF TGTGCCAGCAGTTTAGGGCTGGTCTCCTACAATGAGCAGTTCTTC
TRBJ2-1 TRBV18 - TRBD2 CASSQERDSYNEQFF TGTGCCAGCTCACAAGAGCGGGACTCCTACAATGAGCAGTTCTTC
TRBJ2-7 TRBV5-4 - - CASRNLSSYEQYF TGTGCCAGCAGAAATCTTTCCTCCTACGAGCAGTACTTC
TRBJ1-2 TRBV5-4 few TRBD1 CASSAPGQGVSGYTF TGTGCCAGCAGCGCCCCGGGACAGGGGGTTTCTGGCTACACCTTC
TRBJ2-2 TRBV7-7 few TRBD1 CASSTRTGDNTGELFF TGTGCCAGCAGCACCCGGACAGGGGACAACACCGGGGAGCTGTTTTTT
TRBJ2-7 TRBV12-3/TRBV12-4 - TRBD1 CASGTGRFKQYF TGTGCCAGCGGGACAGGGAGGTTCAAGCAGTACTTC
TRBJ2-7 TRBV6-5 few - CASSYSSYGSSYEQYF TGTGCCAGCAGTTACTCGAGTTATGGGAGCTCCTACGAGCAGTACTTC
TRBJ1-4 TRBV20-1 - - CSAAQRSEKLFF TGCAGTGCTGCGCAGAGGAGTGAAAAACTGTTTTTT
TRBJ1-1 TRBV6-6 - - CASRQPDDTEAFF TGTGCCAGCCGACAGCCAGATGACACTGAAGCTTTCTTT
TRBJ1-2 TRBV11-2 - TRBD1 CASREAGQLPGYTF TGTGCCAGCAGAGAGGCGGGACAGCTTCCCGGCTACACCTTC
TRBJ1-1 TRBV20-1 few - CSARRMRTLGTEAFF TGCAGTGCGAGGAGAATGAGGACCCTGGGCACTGAAGCTTTCTTT
TRBJ2-7 TRBV12-3/TRBV12-4 - TRBD2 CASGRGISYEQYF TGTGCCAGCGGGAGGGGAATATCCTACGAGCAGTACTTC
TRBJ2-1 TRBV7-6 - TRBD2 CASSLSSGGMSYNEQFF TGTGCCAGCAGCTTAAGTAGCGGGGGCATGTCCTACAATGAGCAGTTCTTC
TRBJ1-5 TRBV19 - - CASTVWDSNQPQHF TGTGCCAGTACGGTCTGGGATAGCAATCAGCCCCAGCATTTT
TRBJ1-1 TRBV5-3 - - CASSTWDRGSTEAFF TGTGCCAGCAGCACGTGGGACCGGGGGAGCACTGAAGCTTTCTTT
TRBJ1-6 TRBV10-3 - TRBD1 CAISLGQSTYSPLHF TGTGCCATCAGCCTGGGACAGTCTACTTATTCACCCCTCCACTTT
TRBJ1-4 TRBV24-1 - - CATSGPLQGSLFF TGTGCCACCAGTGGGCCACTACAGGGTTCACTGTTTTTT
TRBJ1-2 TRBV2 few - CASRFPSGYTF TGTGCCAGCAGGTTCCCCAGCGGCTACACCTTC
TRBJ2-7 TRBV7-2 many - CASSLVPSSYEQYF TGTGCCAGCAGCTTAGTACCAAGCTCCTACGAGCAGTACTTC
TRBJ2-5 TRBV7-6 once TRBD2 CASSPWTSGGTGETQYF TGTGCCAGCAGCCCCTGGACTAGCGGGGGCACGGGGGAGACCCAGTACTTC
TRBJ2-2 TRBV7-9 - - CASSLRDTNTGELFF TGTGCCAGCAGCTTAAGGGACACGAACACCGGGGAGCTGTTTTTT
TRBJ2-6 TRBV7-6 few - CASSLVSTTSSGANVLTF TGTGCCAGCAGCTTAGTTAGCACCACGAGCTCTGGGGCCAACGTCCTGACTTTC
TRBJ1-2 TRBV28 - - CASSFPQLNYGYTF TGTGCCAGCAGTTTTCCCCAGCTTAACTATGGCTACACCTTC
TRBJ2-5 TRBV7-6 few TRBD2 CASSLNPTSGGETQYF TGTGCCAGCAGCTTAAATCCGACTAGCGGGGGAGAGACCCAGTACTTC
TRBJ2-1 TRBV7-6 - - CASSLNLGANNEQFF TGTGCCAGCAGCTTAAATCTGGGGGCGAACAATGAGCAGTTCTTC
TRBJ2-1 TRBV12-3/TRBV12-4 few TRBD2 CASSRGLAYNEQFF TGTGCCAGCAGTCGGGGACTAGCCTACAATGAGCAGTTCTTC
TRBJ2-3 TRBV10-3 many - CAIRGPDTQYF TGTGCCATCAGGGGGCCAGATACGCAGTATTTT
TRBJ2-5 TRBV7-2 - TRBD2 CASSFSGLAGWETQYF TGTGCCAGCAGTTTTAGCGGCCTAGCGGGATGGGAGACCCAGTACTTC
TRBJ2-7 TRBV7-2 - TRBD2 CASSLARTSGSYEQYF TGTGCCAGCAGCTTAGCCCGGACTAGCGGGAGTTACGAGCAGTACTTC
TRBJ1-1 TRBV7-2 few - CASSSDSDTEAFF TGTGCCAGCAGCTCTGACAGTGACACTGAAGCTTTCTTT
TRBJ2-2 TRBV4-2 many TRBD2 CASSQGTSGGAVTGELFF TGTGCCAGCAGCCAAGGGACTAGCGGGGGGGCCGTCACCGGGGAGCTGTTTTTT
TRBJ2-2 TRBV12-3/TRBV12-4 - - CASSRDPGELFF TGTGCCAGCTCGAGAGACCCCGGGGAGCTGTTTTTT
TRBJ2-1 TRBV5-4 few - CASSVQREYEQFF TGTGCCAGCAGCGTCCAACGGGAGTATGAGCAGTTCTTC
TRBJ2-7 TRBV20-1 - - CSASALGYEQYF TGCAGTGCTAGCGCCCTAGGGTACGAGCAGTACTTC
TRBJ2-3 TRBV4-3 - TRBD2 CASSLGTSGALSDTQYF TGCGCCAGCAGCCTCGGGACTAGCGGGGCGTTGTCCGATACGCAGTATTTT
TRBJ2-5 TRBV7-9 few TRBD1 CASSSDRGLRETQYF TGTGCCAGCAGCTCAGACAGGGGCTTGAGGGAGACCCAGTACTTC
TRBJ2-5 TRBV7-2 few TRBD1 CASSSPGRGKTQYF TGTGCCAGCAGCTCCCCAGGCAGGGGGAAGACCCAGTACTTC
TRBJ2-7 TRBV7-4 - - CASSQERNEQYF TGTGCCAGCAGCCAAGAACGGAACGAGCAGTACTTC
TRBJ1-4 TRBV7-9 - - CASSFFQGTNEKLFF TGTGCCAGCAGCTTCTTTCAGGGAACTAATGAAAAACTGTTTTTT
TRBJ2-7 TRBV19 - - CASPDRAYEQYF TGTGCCAGCCCTGACAGAGCCTACGAGCAGTACTTC
TRBJ2-1 TRBV7-2 many TRBD2 CASSWLGLAGGRSYNEQFF TGTGCCAGCAGCTGGTTGGGACTAGCGGGGGGGCGGTCCTACAATGAGCAGTTCTTC
TRBJ2-1 TRBV20-1 - - CSARDVERVGGEQFF TGCAGTGCTAGAGACGTGGAGCGGGTGGGGGGTGAGCAGTTCTTC
TRBJ1-2 TRBV27 few - CASSKGSNYGYTF TGTGCCAGCAGTAAAGGATCTAACTATGGCTACACCTTC